This T cell receptor beta chain originates from a study of spatial heterogeneity in lung cancer. About the study: Beta-chain sequences were consistently detected more often than alpha-chain sequences. Averaged across combinations, each unique TCR and UMI pairing appeared more than ten times in raw reads, which were uncorrected. Study-wide results and caveats: Compared with follow-up, resection was when ubiquitous expanded tumor TCRs appeared in blood more.

The CDR3 runs to 13 residues. Looked up from germline, CDR1 is DFQATT and CDR2 is SNEGSKA (reference sequence). The ends lost 3 bases at V and 7 bases at J; junction bases unmatched: 5. Time point in this sample: sample taken at primary tumor resection. The input material, whole RNA from tumor, nontumor lung or frozen PBMC, was sequenced unsorted. Each molecule of TCR cDNA was tagged with one unique molecular identifier. Each CDR3 protein is one row after TCRdb ran MiXCR on the 5' RACE reads. The sample holds tens of thousands of distinct CDR3 sequences, around 12% seen once. The sample holds many counts of this clonotype. Its antigen is undetermined.

The clonotype originates from a male donor with early-stage non-small cell lung cancer. Here the sequenced sample was PBMCs, taken at surgery. This chain connects TRBV20-1 to TRBJ1-4, with 7 bases matching TRBD1. CDR3 loop: CSASIGGSEKLFF. CDR3 in DNA: TGCAGTGCTAGTATAGGGGGCAGTGAAAAACTGTTTTTT.